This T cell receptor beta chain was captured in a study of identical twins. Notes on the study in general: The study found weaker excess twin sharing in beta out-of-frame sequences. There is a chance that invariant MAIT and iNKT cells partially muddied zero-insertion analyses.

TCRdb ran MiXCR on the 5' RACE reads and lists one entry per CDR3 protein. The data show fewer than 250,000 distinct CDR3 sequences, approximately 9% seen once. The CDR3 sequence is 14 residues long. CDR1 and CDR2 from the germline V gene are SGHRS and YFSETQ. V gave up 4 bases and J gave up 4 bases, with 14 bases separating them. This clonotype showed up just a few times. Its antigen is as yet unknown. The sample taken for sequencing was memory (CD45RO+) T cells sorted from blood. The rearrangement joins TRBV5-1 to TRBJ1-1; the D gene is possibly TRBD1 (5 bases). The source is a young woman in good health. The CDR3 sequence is CASSEGPRVTEAFF. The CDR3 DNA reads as TGCGCCAGCAGCGAGGGACCGAGGGTCACTGAAGCTTTCTTT.